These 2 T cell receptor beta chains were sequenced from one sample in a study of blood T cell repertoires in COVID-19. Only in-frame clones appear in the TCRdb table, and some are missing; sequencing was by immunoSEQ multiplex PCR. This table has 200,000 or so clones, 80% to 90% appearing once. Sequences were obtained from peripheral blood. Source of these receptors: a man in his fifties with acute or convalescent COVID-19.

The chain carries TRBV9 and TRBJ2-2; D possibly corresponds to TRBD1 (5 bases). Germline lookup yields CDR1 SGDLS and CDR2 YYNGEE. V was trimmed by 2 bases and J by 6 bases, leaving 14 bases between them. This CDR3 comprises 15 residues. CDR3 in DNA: TGTGCCAGCAGCGTGGGGCCACTCTCATCCGGGGAGCTGTTTTTT. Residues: CASSVGPLSSGELFF.

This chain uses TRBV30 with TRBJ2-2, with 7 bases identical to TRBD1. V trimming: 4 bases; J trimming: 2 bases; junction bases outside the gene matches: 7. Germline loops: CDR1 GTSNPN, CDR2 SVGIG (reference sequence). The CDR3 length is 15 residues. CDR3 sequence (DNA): TGTGCCTGGAAGGGCAACAGGGGAAACACCGGGGAGCTGTTTTTT. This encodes CAWKGNRGNTGELFF.